This TCR beta chain was captured in a study of blood T cell repertoires in COVID-19. On the study more broadly: Sources were T cells, B-cell-depleted T cells, or PBMCs; the material itself was cDNA or gDNA.

CDR3 length: 16 amino acids. Germline V lookup: CDR1 SNHLY, CDR2 FYNNEI. The junction had 12 bases not matched to a gene; V was cut back by 5 bases and J by 6 bases. Repertoires were generated with immunoSEQ multiplex PCR, while TCRdb's copy carries only in-frame clones and drops some. Of fewer than 350,000 clones in the sample, roughly 86% were seen once. The sample comprised peripheral blood. The sequence was collected from a young man with active or convalescent COVID-19. This chain connects TRBV2 to TRBJ1-5, with TRBD1 matching 8 bases. The CDR3 DNA is TGTGCCAGCAGTCCCTTTATGGACAGGGTATTTCAGCCCCAGCATTTT. This translates into CASSPFMDRVFQPQHF.